This is a list of T cell receptor beta chains from one sample in a study of spatial heterogeneity in lung cancer. MiXCR, run by TCRdb on the 5' RACE reads, gives a single entry per CDR3 protein. Among about 46,000 distinct CDR3 sequences, roughly 10% were seen once, and the ten largest hold 32%. This specimen was PBMCs, taken at follow-up. These receptor sequences come from a male donor with early-stage non-small cell lung cancer. CDR3s include the opening cysteine and the closing phenylalanine or tryptophan. D genes are given only for firm matches. A clone size is listed for some rows: how often the clone was seen (once, few, many), or a class if it is expanded.

>-|few|TRBV2|TRBJ2-1
CASSAARYNEQFF
TGTGCCAGCAGTGCTGCGCGTTACAATGAGCAGTTCTTC
>-|many|TRBV2|TRBJ2-7
CASSERGVGDEQYF
TGTGCCAGCAGTGAACGTGGGGTAGGCGACGAGCAGTACTTC
>TRBD2|many|TRBV2|TRBJ2-5
CASSVLGTSGQESQYF
TGTGCCAGCAGTGTTTTAGGGACTAGCGGACAAGAGAGCCAGTACTTC
>TRBD1|many|TRBV19|TRBJ1-6
CASSPRDRVGNSPLHF
TGTGCCAGTAGTCCAAGAGACAGGGTGGGGAATTCACCCCTCCACTTT
>-|few|TRBV4-2|TRBJ1-2
CASSHGGEVYGYTF
TGTGCCAGCAGCCATGGCGGAGAAGTCTATGGCTACACCTTC
>TRBD1|many|TRBV5-4|TRBJ2-4
CASSLPGGVRRLAKNIQYF
TGTGCCAGCAGCTTACCAGGGGGAGTCCGAAGACTAGCCAAAAACATTCAGTACTTC
>-|few|TRBV7-8|TRBJ2-7
CASSTEGTYEQYF
TGTGCCAGCAGCACTGAGGGTACCTACGAGCAGTACTTC
>-|many|TRBV24-1|TRBJ1-6
CATSDLPGCPNSPLHF
TGTGCCACCAGTGATTTGCCGGGCTGCCCTAATTCACCCCTCCACTTT
>-|-|TRBV5-1|TRBJ1-1
CASSLLGDTEAFF
TGCGCCAGCAGCTTATTAGGGGACACTGAAGCTTTCTTT
>TRBD2|few|TRBV6-2/TRBV6-3|TRBJ2-1
CASRGLAGGNNEQFF
TGTGCCAGCAGGGGACTAGCGGGAGGTAACAATGAGCAGTTCTTC
>TRBD1|many|TRBV18|TRBJ1-2
CASSPPDRGNYGYTF
TGTGCCAGCTCACCACCTGACAGGGGAAACTATGGCTACACCTTC
>TRBD1|few|TRBV9|TRBJ1-3
CASSVGQGASGNTIYF
TGTGCCAGCAGCGTAGGTCAGGGGGCATCTGGAAACACCATATATTTT
>TRBD2|-|TRBV7-2|TRBJ2-7
CASSYSPSGGAIKPYERYF
TGTGCCAGCAGTTACTCGCCTAGCGGGGGTGCTATAAAGCCCTACGAGCGGTACTTC
>TRBD2|-|TRBV19|TRBJ2-1
CASSIKVSGRRDEQFF
TGTGCCAGTAGTATAAAGGTCAGCGGGAGGAGGGATGAGCAGTTCTTC
>TRBD1|-|TRBV6-2/TRBV6-3|TRBJ2-6
CASSWDRGKVSGANVLTF
TGTGCCAGCAGCTGGGACAGGGGGAAAGTATCTGGGGCCAACGTCCTGACTTTC
>TRBD1|few|TRBV7-2|TRBJ1-4
CASSLLGGQVNEKLFF
TGTGCCAGCAGCTTGTTAGGGGGCCAGGTTAATGAAAAACTGTTTTTT
>-|few|TRBV20-1|TRBJ2-7
CSARDSPYEQYF
TGCAGTGCTAGGGACAGTCCCTACGAGCAGTACTTC
>TRBD2|few|TRBV12-3/TRBV12-4|TRBJ2-5
CASSLGLAGGLETQYF
TGTGCCAGCAGTTTGGGACTAGCGGGGGGGCTGGAGACCCAGTACTTC
>-|-|TRBV29-1|TRBJ1-2
CSVEGGLPYGYTF
TGCAGCGTTGAGGGCGGACTACCTTATGGCTACACCTTC
>TRBD1|-|TRBV7-9|TRBJ2-7
CASSLVRGYEQYF
TGTGCCAGCAGCTTAGTCAGGGGGTACGAGCAGTACTTC
>-|many|TRBV12-3/TRBV12-4|TRBJ2-6
CASTLSESGANVLTF
TGTGCCAGCACCCTCTCGGAGTCTGGGGCCAACGTCCTGACTTTC
>-|few|TRBV18|TRBJ1-3
CASSPVDRSGGNTIYF
TGTGCCAGCTCACCAGTCGACAGGTCCGGTGGAAACACCATATATTTT
>TRBD2|few|TRBV5-4|TRBJ2-3
CASSSGTSGFTDTQYF
TGTGCCAGCAGCTCCGGGACTAGCGGGTTCACAGATACGCAGTATTTT
>TRBD2|-|TRBV5-4|TRBJ2-1
CASTPRAGEYNEQFF
TGTGCCAGCACCCCTCGTGCGGGGGAGTACAATGAGCAGTTCTTC
>-|many|TRBV5-1|TRBJ1-1
CASRSSTGDIMNTEAFF
TGCGCCAGCAGGTCCTCAACTGGCGACATCATGAACACTGAAGCTTTCTTT
>TRBD1|-|TRBV5-1|TRBJ2-1
CASSLGTAGAEQFF
TGCGCCAGCAGCCTGGGGACAGCCGGGGCGGAGCAGTTCTTC
>-|many|TRBV6-6|TRBJ1-2
CASSFTGTYGYTF
TGTGCCAGCAGCTTCACAGGGACCTATGGCTACACCTTC
>-|many|TRBV28|TRBJ1-3
CASSAPTGRRNSGNTIYF
TGTGCCAGCAGCGCCCCAACAGGCAGGCGTAACTCTGGAAACACCATATATTTT
>-|few|TRBV12-3/TRBV12-4|TRBJ2-3
CASSLGGGMFTQYF
TGTGCCAGCAGTTTAGGGGGCGGGATGTTTACGCAGTATTTT
>-|many|TRBV19|TRBJ2-2
CASSILAGELFF
TGTGCCAGTAGTATCCTAGCCGGGGAGCTGTTTTTT
>TRBD1|-|TRBV27|TRBJ1-5
CASSYRGGGQPQHF
TGTGCCAGCAGTTACAGGGGGGGAGGACAGCCCCAGCATTTT
>-|many|TRBV12-3/TRBV12-4|TRBJ1-5
CASSLQVGNQPQHF
TGTGCCAGCAGTTTACAGGTCGGCAATCAGCCCCAGCATTTT